The clone carrying this T cell receptor (beta chain) came up once. Its antigen is unidentified. TCRs were sequenced from three patients responding to pembrolizumab. The CDR3 totals 15 residues. With 0 bases removed from V and 3 bases from J, the gap between germline ends came to 9 bases. Germline lookup yields CDR1 LGHNT and CDR2 FRNRAP. The sample comes from a study of PD-1 blockade in mismatch repair-deficient tumors. Study-level findings and limits: Tumor-resident clones, often undetectable pretreatment in blood, expanded then contracted after pembrolizumab.

The data were produced by immunoSEQ multiplex PCR, yet TCRdb's version contains in-frame clones alone and is incomplete. Of tens of thousands of clones in the sample, roughly 80% were seen once. The chain uses TRBV12-5 and TRBJ1-5; D unclear. The TCR was taken from an adult with mismatch repair-deficient cancer. The sample was peripheral blood, taken 12 weeks after starting pembrolizumab. The CDR3 loop is CASGLVRESNQPQHF. The CDR3 nucleotides are TGTGCTAGTGGTTTGGTACGCGAATCCAATCAGCCCCAGCATTTT.